Described below is a single T cell receptor beta chain sequence and its context. This clonotype was observed many times. The antigen this receptor binds is unknown. No clone much larger than this one lies a single base away; base qualities are absent. Stable Graves' hyperthyroidism was defined as the absence of progression to ophthalmopathy over 18 months of follow-up. Hyperthyroidism patients were newly diagnosed, with disease duration under 2 months, and aged 18 to 65 years. Any patient with an uncontrolled infection, another autoimmune disease, pregnancy or lactation was excluded. Diagnoses were based on clinical symptoms, serum thyroxine and TRAb, thyroid ultrasound and orbital computed tomography. PBMCs were separated from roughly 10 ml of fresh peripheral blood using Ficoll-Paque density gradient centrifugation. Trizol reagent was used to extract total RNA, and RNA quality was then checked on an Agilent 2100 Bioanalyzer.

This specimen belongs to a study of T cells in Graves' hyperthyroidism and ophthalmopathy (dated by TCRdb to the late 2010s). At the level of the whole study: Peripheral blood was sampled at the time of initial diagnosis, prior to any treatment. After blood sampling, hyperthyroidism patients were treated with methimazole at a starting dose of 30 mg daily, and ophthalmopathy patients were treated with high-dose intravenous methylprednisolone. For training and testing, the roughly 97 patients in the discovery cohort were randomly divided in a 7:3 ratio. The paper describes TCR Vbeta CDR3 sequencing of 135 peripheral blood samples, made up of under 50 ophthalmopathy patients, 70 to 75 hyperthyroidism patients and roughly 17 progressor patients. Prospective prediction of ophthalmopathy was tested in an independent validation cohort consisting of some 18 hyperthyroidism patients and 15 to 17 patients who later progressed to ophthalmopathy. To identify TCR V-J signatures that set the groups apart, the researchers used a discovery cohort of roughly 100 patients, made up of roughly 45 with Graves' ophthalmopathy and about 60 with stable Graves' hyperthyroidism. In roughly six Graves' hyperthyroidism patients, the study also compared T-cell repertoires from thyroid tissue with T-cell repertoires from blood. Summary of the overall study and its limitations: A 13 V-J signature model separated ophthalmopathy from stable hyperthyroidism, with approximately 86% sensitivity and roughly 81% specificity in cross-validation and 80%/75% in testing. During validation, the model predicted progression to ophthalmopathy a median of about 6.5 months ahead of onset, with 70.59% sensitivity and almost 75% specificity. No statistical method was used to set the sample size in advance, and investigators knew the group allocation. Most expanded thyroid clonotypes (frequency above 0.001) were also found in blood, which suggests that blood repertoires may mirror thyroid immune responses.

The TCR beta CDR3 regions were amplified from the RNA transcripts. A first-round RT-PCR of the TCR CDR3 used the HTBI primer set with the Qiagen OneStep RT-PCR kit. Libraries were constructed in a second round of multiplex PCR, after which size selection and purification were carried out. Libraries were sequenced paired-end with 100 bp reads on an Illumina HiSeq2000. The original pipeline was this. Raw data were processed with SOAPnuke, discarding reads with adapters, uncalled bases, mean Phred below 15, or no exact constant-primer or identifier match. COPE v1.2.5 was used to merge the high-quality paired reads, and each unique nucleotide sequence was defined as a clonotype. Clonotypes were aligned to IMGT TRBV, TRBD and TRBJ reference segments using MiTCR v1.1. The analysis included only V-J combinations with a frequency above 0.0001, which together covered roughly 99% of the repertoires. The TCS score was defined as F50 (clonal expansion) divided by E x V (chaos), with BLOSUM62-based TCRdist calculated between CDR3 peptides within each V-J. Welch's t-statistics and random forest reduced roughly 530 V-J features to under 15, which were used in a naive Bayes classifier (R e1071). Thyroid-blood repertoire similarity was quantified with the Morisita-Horn index. TCRdb handled the public reads itself, with Q25 trimming in fastp and clone calling in MiXCR, and kept productive beta chains. Duplicate CDR3 protein sequences are folded into a single record with the most common DNA and genes. These V and J calls derive from TCRdb rather than the authors' analysis. The sample contains hundreds of thousands of distinct CDR3 sequences, 35% of them found a single time. The ten largest clones take up more than 25% of the sample.

Trimming removed 4 bases from V and 7 bases from J; the gene matches leave 12 bases unexplained. The germline V gene encodes CDR1 SGDLS and CDR2 YYNGEE. Counted from cysteine to phenylalanine, this CDR3 has 16 amino acids. Solely the CDR3 DNA is kept, with 48 bases framed from the first base. This chain joins TRBV9 to TRBJ1-5; the central 9 bases match TRBD1. Sequencing input: blood. This clonotype was obtained from a middle-aged woman with Graves' hyperthyroidism. The CDR3: CASSTRDRALRQPQHF. The bases read TGTGCCAGCAGCACACGGGACAGGGCCTTGAGACAGCCCCAGCATTTT.